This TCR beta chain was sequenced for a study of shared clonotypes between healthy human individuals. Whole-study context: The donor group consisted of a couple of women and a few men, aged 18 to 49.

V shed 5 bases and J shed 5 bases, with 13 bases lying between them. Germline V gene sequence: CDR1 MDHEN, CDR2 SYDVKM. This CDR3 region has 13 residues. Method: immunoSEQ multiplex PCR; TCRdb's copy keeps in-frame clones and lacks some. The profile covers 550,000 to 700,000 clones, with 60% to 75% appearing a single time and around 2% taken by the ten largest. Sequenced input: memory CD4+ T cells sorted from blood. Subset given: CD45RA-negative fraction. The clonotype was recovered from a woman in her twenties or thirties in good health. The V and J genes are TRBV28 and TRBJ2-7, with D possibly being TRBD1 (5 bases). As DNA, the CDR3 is TGTGCCAGCAGTCAATTCGGACAAAACGAGCAGTACTTC. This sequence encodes CASSQFGQNEQYF. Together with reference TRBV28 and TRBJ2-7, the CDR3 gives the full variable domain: DVKVTQSSRYLVKRTGEKVFLECVQDMDHENMFWYRQDPGLGLRLIYFSYDVKMKEKGDIPEGYSVSREKKERFSLILESASTNQTSMYLCASSQFGQNEQYFGPGTRLTVT.